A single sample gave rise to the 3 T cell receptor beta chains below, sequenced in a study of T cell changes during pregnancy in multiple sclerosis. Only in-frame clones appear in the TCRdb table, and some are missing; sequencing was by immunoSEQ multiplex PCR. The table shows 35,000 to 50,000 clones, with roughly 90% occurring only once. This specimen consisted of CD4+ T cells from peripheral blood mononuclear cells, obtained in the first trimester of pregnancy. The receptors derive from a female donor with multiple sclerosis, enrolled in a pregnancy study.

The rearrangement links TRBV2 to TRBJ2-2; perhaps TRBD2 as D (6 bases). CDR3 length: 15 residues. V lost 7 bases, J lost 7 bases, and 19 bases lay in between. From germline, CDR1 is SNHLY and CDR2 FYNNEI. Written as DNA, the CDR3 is TGTGCCAGCATGAGTTGGGACTTCGAAGGCGGGGAGCTGTTTTTT. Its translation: CASMSWDFEGGELFF. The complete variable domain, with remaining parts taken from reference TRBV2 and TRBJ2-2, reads EPEVTQTPSHQVTQMGQEVILRCVPISNHLYFYWYRQILGQKVEFLVSFYNNEISEKSEIFDDQFSVERPDGSNFTLKIRSTKLEDSAMYFCASMSWDFEGGELFFGEGSRLTVL.

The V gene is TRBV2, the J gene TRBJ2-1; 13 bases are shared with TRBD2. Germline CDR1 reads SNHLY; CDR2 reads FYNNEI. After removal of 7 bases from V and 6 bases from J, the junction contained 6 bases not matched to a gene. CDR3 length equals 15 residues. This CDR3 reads CASKEGTSGTNEQFF. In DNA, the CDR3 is TGTGCCAGCAAAGAAGGGACTAGCGGGACCAATGAGCAGTTCTTC.

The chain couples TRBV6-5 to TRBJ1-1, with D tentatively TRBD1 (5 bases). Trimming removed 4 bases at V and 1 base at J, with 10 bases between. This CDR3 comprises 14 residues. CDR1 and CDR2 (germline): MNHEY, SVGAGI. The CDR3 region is CASSSPQANTEAFF. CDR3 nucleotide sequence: TGTGCCAGCAGTTCCCCACAGGCGAACACTGAAGCTTTCTTT.